These T cell receptor beta chains were read from a single sample in a study of regulatory T cells in long-lasting Graves disease. TCRdb recomputed calls from the multiplex PCR reads with MiXCR, one row per CDR3 protein. The sample includes approximately 350,000 distinct CDR3 sequences, 15% to 20% of them seen just once. The data were also submitted as part of a second study, on T cells in Graves' hyperthyroidism and ophthalmopathy.

Sample: peripheral blood mononuclear cells (PBMCs), taken at new diagnosis, from a patient treated with antithyroid drugs. These receptors all come from a woman in her late teens or twenties with Graves disease. CDR3s include the opening cysteine and the closing phenylalanine or tryptophan. D genes are given only for firm matches. Rows give clone size only sometimes, using once, few, many, or a class for an expanded clone.

j_call: TRBJ1-2
d_call: NA
v_call: TRBV6-1
clone_size: few
cdr3_nt: TGTGCCAGCAGCACCAGAAAGTATGGCTACACCTTC
cdr3_aa: CASSTRKYGYTF

j_call: TRBJ2-5
d_call: TRBD2
v_call: TRBV20-1
clone_size: NA
cdr3_nt: TGCAGTGCTAGAGGTCTAGCGGGAGGGCCGGTAGAGACCCAGTACTTC
cdr3_aa: CSARGLAGGPVETQYF

j_call: TRBJ1-5
d_call: NA
v_call: TRBV7-9
clone_size: NA
cdr3_nt: TGTGCCAGCAGCCCAGGGACTCCCTATAGCAATCAGCCCCAGCATTTT
cdr3_aa: CASSPGTPYSNQPQHF

j_call: TRBJ2-2
d_call: TRBD2
v_call: TRBV6-1
clone_size: many
cdr3_nt: TGTGCCAGCATCCAAAGCGGGGGCACGAACACCGGGGAGCTGTTTTTT
cdr3_aa: CASIQSGGTNTGELFF

j_call: TRBJ2-7
d_call: TRBD1
v_call: TRBV27
clone_size: many
cdr3_nt: TGTGCCAGCAGTCCGAAACAGGGGAGCGAGCAGTACTTC
cdr3_aa: CASSPKQGSEQYF

j_call: TRBJ2-7
d_call: TRBD1
v_call: TRBV28
clone_size: many
cdr3_nt: TGTGCCAGCAGTTTAATCCAGGGGGCCCAAGAGCAGTACTTC
cdr3_aa: CASSLIQGAQEQYF

j_call: TRBJ2-1
d_call: NA
v_call: TRBV5-1
clone_size: many
cdr3_nt: TGCGCCAGCAGCCCAAAAGACGCGTACAATGAGCAGTTCTTC
cdr3_aa: CASSPKDAYNEQFF

j_call: TRBJ2-7
d_call: TRBD2
v_call: TRBV9
clone_size: few
cdr3_nt: TGTGCCAGCAGCTTATCAACTAGCGGCTACGAGCAGTACTTC
cdr3_aa: CASSLSTSGYEQYF

j_call: TRBJ1-2
d_call: NA
v_call: TRBV29-1
clone_size: NA
cdr3_nt: TGCAGCGTTGTGCTTGAGGAATCCTATGGCTACACCTTC
cdr3_aa: CSVVLEESYGYTF

j_call: TRBJ1-1
d_call: TRBD1
v_call: TRBV18
clone_size: many
cdr3_nt: TGTGCCAGCTCACCATTCTGGACAGGGGGCGCGGACACTGAAGCTTTCTTT
cdr3_aa: CASSPFWTGGADTEAFF

j_call: TRBJ2-7
d_call: TRBD1
v_call: TRBV9
clone_size: many
cdr3_nt: TGTGCCAGCAGCGCTCCAGACAGGGCAACGTACGAGCAGTACTTC
cdr3_aa: CASSAPDRATYEQYF

j_call: TRBJ1-4
d_call: TRBD1
v_call: TRBV7-9
clone_size: many
cdr3_nt: TGTGCCAGCAGCTTAGGAACGGGACAGGGACTTGTTGAAAAACTGTTTTTT
cdr3_aa: CASSLGTGQGLVEKLFF

j_call: TRBJ2-7
d_call: TRBD2
v_call: TRBV30
clone_size: many
cdr3_nt: TGTGCCTGGAGTGCTATAAGCGGGGTCTCCTACGAGCAGTACTTC
cdr3_aa: CAWSAISGVSYEQYF

j_call: TRBJ2-7
d_call: TRBD2
v_call: TRBV28
clone_size: many
cdr3_nt: TGTGCCAGCGCCCTACCGGGACTAGCGGGAGTAAAGCAGTACTTC
cdr3_aa: CASALPGLAGVKQYF

j_call: TRBJ2-7
d_call: TRBD1
v_call: TRBV5-5
clone_size: many
cdr3_nt: TGTGCCAGCAGCTTAGGGGACAGCCTTGTCTACGAGCAGTACTTC
cdr3_aa: CASSLGDSLVYEQYF

j_call: TRBJ1-2
d_call: NA
v_call: TRBV2
clone_size: many
cdr3_nt: TGTGCCAGCAGTGCCATGGGGGATTACTATGGCTACACCTTC
cdr3_aa: CASSAMGDYYGYTF

j_call: TRBJ1-1
d_call: NA
v_call: TRBV3-1
clone_size: many
cdr3_nt: TGTGCCAGCAGACGACTAACAGGGTTCCACACTGAAGCTTTCTTT
cdr3_aa: CASRRLTGFHTEAFF

j_call: TRBJ2-2
d_call: NA
v_call: TRBV19
clone_size: NA
cdr3_nt: TGTGCCAGTAGTATAGCTGGGTCCGGGGAGCTGTTTTTT
cdr3_aa: CASSIAGSGELFF

j_call: TRBJ2-1
d_call: TRBD1
v_call: TRBV12-3/TRBV12-4
clone_size: few
cdr3_nt: TGTGCCAGCAGGAAGGACAGGGGCTGGTACAATGAGCAGTTCTTC
cdr3_aa: CASRKDRGWYNEQFF

j_call: TRBJ2-1
d_call: NA
v_call: TRBV2
clone_size: many
cdr3_nt: TGTGCCAGCAGTGGAACTTGGGATGAGCAGTTCTTC
cdr3_aa: CASSGTWDEQFF

j_call: TRBJ2-6
d_call: TRBD2
v_call: TRBV7-2
clone_size: many
cdr3_nt: TGTGCCAGCAGCTTAGGGGGAGGGAGCTCTGGGGCCAACGTCCTGACTTTC
cdr3_aa: CASSLGGGSSGANVLTF

j_call: TRBJ1-1
d_call: NA
v_call: TRBV6-1
clone_size: many
cdr3_nt: TGTGCCAGCAGTCGAGATAACAGGGCTCAGTCTGAAGCTTTCTTT
cdr3_aa: CASSRDNRAQSEAFF

j_call: TRBJ2-7
d_call: NA
v_call: TRBV20-1
clone_size: many
cdr3_nt: TGCAGTGCCCCAGGAGGGGGAGTGTCCACCTACGAGCAGTACTTC
cdr3_aa: CSAPGGGVSTYEQYF

j_call: TRBJ2-3
d_call: TRBD2
v_call: TRBV5-1
clone_size: many
cdr3_nt: TGTGCCAGCAGCTTTCCGACTAGCAGCACAGATACGCAGTATTTT
cdr3_aa: CASSFPTSSTDTQYF

j_call: TRBJ2-7
d_call: NA
v_call: TRBV27
clone_size: many
cdr3_nt: TGTGCCAGCAGTCCCCGGGGCTCTCTAGGCAACTACGAGCAGTACTTC
cdr3_aa: CASSPRGSLGNYEQYF

j_call: TRBJ2-3
d_call: NA
v_call: TRBV15
clone_size: few
cdr3_nt: TGTGCCACCGCAGGGAGGCGGAAAGATACGCAGTATTTT
cdr3_aa: CATAGRRKDTQYF

j_call: TRBJ2-4
d_call: TRBD2
v_call: TRBV6-5
clone_size: few
cdr3_nt: TGTGCCAGCAGTTACCTTACTAGCGGCAAAAACATTCAGTACTTC
cdr3_aa: CASSYLTSGKNIQYF

j_call: TRBJ1-2
d_call: NA
v_call: TRBV6-1
clone_size: NA
cdr3_nt: TGTGCCAGCAGTGAAACGGGGGGGCGGGATGGCTACACCTTC
cdr3_aa: CASSETGGRDGYTF

j_call: TRBJ1-4
d_call: TRBD1
v_call: TRBV19
clone_size: NA
cdr3_nt: TGTGCCAGTAGCCTAAGAGGGGGCGGTAATGAAAAACTGTTTTTT
cdr3_aa: CASSLRGGGNEKLFF

j_call: TRBJ2-1
d_call: NA
v_call: TRBV27
clone_size: many
cdr3_nt: TGTGCCAGCAGTTTCGGGGCCAATGAGCAGTTCTTC
cdr3_aa: CASSFGANEQFF

j_call: TRBJ2-7
d_call: NA
v_call: TRBV28
clone_size: many
cdr3_nt: TGTGCCAGCAGTTTAGCCCTGGGGGGTGCGGGGAACTCCTACGAGCAGTACTTC
cdr3_aa: CASSLALGGAGNSYEQYF

j_call: TRBJ1-1
d_call: TRBD1
v_call: TRBV30
clone_size: many
cdr3_nt: TGTGCCTGGAGTACTCAGGGGGGAGCTTTCTTT
cdr3_aa: CAWSTQGGAFF

j_call: TRBJ2-3
d_call: NA
v_call: TRBV3-1
clone_size: few
cdr3_nt: TGTGCCAGCAGCCAGGCTGGGGGGAGGGATACGCAGTATTTT
cdr3_aa: CASSQAGGRDTQYF

j_call: TRBJ2-5
d_call: TRBD2
v_call: TRBV3-1
clone_size: many
cdr3_nt: TGTGCCAGCAGCCCCCTTGGGCCTAGCGGGGGGGCCGGGACCCAGTACTTC
cdr3_aa: CASSPLGPSGGAGTQYF

j_call: TRBJ2-3
d_call: NA
v_call: TRBV29-1
clone_size: NA
cdr3_nt: TGCAGCGTTGCCCCCAAGCCCACAGATACGCAGTATTTT
cdr3_aa: CSVAPKPTDTQYF

j_call: TRBJ2-3
d_call: TRBD2
v_call: TRBV20-1
clone_size: many
cdr3_nt: TGCAGTGCGAAAAGCCCAGCGGGGGAGGGTGATACGCAGTATTTT
cdr3_aa: CSAKSPAGEGDTQYF

j_call: TRBJ2-3
d_call: TRBD1
v_call: TRBV12-3/TRBV12-4
clone_size: many
cdr3_nt: TGTGCCAGCAGTAGAAAGGGACAGTTCAGCACAGATACGCAGTATTTT
cdr3_aa: CASSRKGQFSTDTQYF

j_call: TRBJ2-3
d_call: TRBD2
v_call: TRBV20-1
clone_size: many
cdr3_nt: TGCAGTGCTCAGTCTAGCGGGAGAATAACAGATACGCAGTATTTT
cdr3_aa: CSAQSSGRITDTQYF

j_call: TRBJ1-5
d_call: NA
v_call: TRBV2
clone_size: many
cdr3_nt: TGTGCCAGCAGATGGACAGCTTATTCCAATCAGCCCCAGCATTTT
cdr3_aa: CASRWTAYSNQPQHF

j_call: TRBJ1-1
d_call: NA
v_call: TRBV11-2
clone_size: many
cdr3_nt: TGTGCCAGCAGCTTAGTTAGGGCCTTGAACACTGAAGCTTTCTTT
cdr3_aa: CASSLVRALNTEAFF

j_call: TRBJ1-4
d_call: TRBD1
v_call: TRBV2
clone_size: few
cdr3_nt: TGTGCCAGCAGATGGGGCAGGGGGCCTGTGGCTAATGAAAAACTGTTTTTT
cdr3_aa: CASRWGRGPVANEKLFF

j_call: TRBJ2-7
d_call: NA
v_call: TRBV6-9
clone_size: many
cdr3_nt: TGTGCCAGCAGTTACTCTCCGACTGTATTCTACGAGCAGTACTTC
cdr3_aa: CASSYSPTVFYEQYF

j_call: TRBJ2-7
d_call: NA
v_call: TRBV20-1
clone_size: many
cdr3_nt: TGCAGTGCTAGTAATGGCTACGAGCAGTACTTC
cdr3_aa: CSASNGYEQYF

j_call: TRBJ1-3
d_call: TRBD1
v_call: TRBV5-1
clone_size: many
cdr3_nt: TGCGCCAGCAGCAGGCGACAGGGAGGAGTAGATATCTGGAACACCATATATTTT
cdr3_aa: CASSRRQGGVDIWNTIYF

j_call: TRBJ2-1
d_call: NA
v_call: TRBV7-9
clone_size: few
cdr3_nt: TGTGCCGTTAATGAGGGGGGCCAGAGCTCCTACAATGAGCAGTTCTTC
cdr3_aa: CAVNEGGQSSYNEQFF

j_call: TRBJ2-1
d_call: TRBD2
v_call: TRBV5-7
clone_size: few
cdr3_nt: TGTGCCAGCAGCCCACCTCTAGGAAGCGGGATGAACAATGAGCAGTTCTTC
cdr3_aa: CASSPPLGSGMNNEQFF

j_call: TRBJ1-2
d_call: NA
v_call: TRBV29-1
clone_size: NA
cdr3_nt: TGCAGCGTTGTGAGAGGGGGTCAAGGCTACACCTTC
cdr3_aa: CSVVRGGQGYTF

j_call: TRBJ1-6
d_call: TRBD1
v_call: TRBV28
clone_size: many
cdr3_nt: TGTGCCAGCAGGGCCAGGGGGCTAGGAGAGAATTCACCCCTCCACTTT
cdr3_aa: CASRARGLGENSPLHF

j_call: TRBJ2-1
d_call: TRBD1
v_call: TRBV29-1
clone_size: NA
cdr3_nt: TGCAGCGCCGAGTCGACAGGGAACAATGAGCAGTTCTTC
cdr3_aa: CSAESTGNNEQFF

j_call: TRBJ2-7
d_call: NA
v_call: TRBV20-1
clone_size: few
cdr3_nt: TGCAGTGCTATGGGTTTGGGGAATACCTACGAGCAGTACTTC
cdr3_aa: CSAMGLGNTYEQYF

j_call: TRBJ2-7
d_call: TRBD1
v_call: TRBV3-1
clone_size: many
cdr3_nt: TGTGCCAGCAGCCCCGGGACAGGGGGCATCTACGAGCAGTACTTC
cdr3_aa: CASSPGTGGIYEQYF

j_call: TRBJ1-3
d_call: NA
v_call: TRBV11-2
clone_size: few
cdr3_nt: TGTGCCAGCAGCTTATTACAGGGATACTCTGGAAACACCATATATTTT
cdr3_aa: CASSLLQGYSGNTIYF

j_call: TRBJ2-1
d_call: TRBD2
v_call: TRBV4-2
clone_size: NA
cdr3_nt: TGTGCCAGCGGCCAAGATGCTAGCGGGGCCGCCTACAATGAGCAGTTCTTC
cdr3_aa: CASGQDASGAAYNEQFF

j_call: TRBJ1-4
d_call: NA
v_call: TRBV6-2/TRBV6-3
clone_size: few
cdr3_nt: TGTGCCAGCAGAGCCAAAACCCGGGACGGAGGAGAAAAACTGTTTTTT
cdr3_aa: CASRAKTRDGGEKLFF